Here is one T cell receptor beta chain with its context. The data were obtained in a study of chemoradiotherapy in HPV16-positive cancers. The data were produced by immunoSEQ multiplex PCR, yet TCRdb's version contains in-frame clones alone and is incomplete. The sample contains 8,500 to 9,000 clones, less than 85% of which appear only once. CDR3 length: 15 amino acids. Germline V gene data show CDR1 as MDHEN and CDR2 as SYDVKM. V lost 3 bases to trimming and J lost 8 bases; unmatched junction nucleotides: 8. This material was obtained from a patient who underwent chemoradiotherapy. This chain links TRBV28 with TRBJ2-2; the match to TRBD2 covers 8 bases. The source is a human donor with HPV-associated anogenital cancer. Written as DNA, the CDR3 is TGTGCCAGCAGTTTCCGGGAGGGCCCGTCGGGGGAGCTGTTTTTT. This translates into CASSFREGPSGELFF.